This T cell receptor beta chain stems from a study of early T cells in non-severe SARS-CoV-2 infection (dated by TCRdb to the early 2020s). Regarding the study in general: TCR sequencing used bulk RNA from unsorted whole blood, so alpha and beta chains could not be paired. The study at large found these results: Matching against VDJdb was skewed toward anti-spike CD8 responses, likely underestimated virus-specific expansions, and missed private and CD4 specificities.

Libraries were constructed by 5' RACE. The instrument given in TCRdb is NextSeq 500. Unique molecular identifiers were attached to individual cDNA molecules in the TCR library protocol so that sequencing error and PCR bias could be corrected. Both TCR alpha and beta chains were sequenced, and tight co-correlation was observed between alpha and beta sequence abundances in each sample. Per the source publication's procedure: Decombinator V4 was used to annotate TCR sequences for V gene, J gene and CDR3. TCRs were defined as expanded if a significant change between any two time points was detected under a Poisson model with p below 0.0001. Abundances of TCRs were expressed as counts per million after normalisation to the total number of TCRs sequenced in each sample. TRAV1-2 paired with TRAJ12, TRAJ20 or TRAJ33 defined MAIT TCRs, while TRAV10 paired with TRAJ18 defined iNKT TCRs. VDJdb, accessed 1 November 2021, was searched for CMV, EBV and SARS-CoV-2 annotated TCRs, excluding TCRs annotated for multiple antigens. TCRdb itself trimmed the public reads at Q25 with fastp, ran MiXCR and retained productive beta chains. Merged by CDR3 protein, the rows form single entries marked with the most common genes and DNA. The V and J calls were not made by the authors but by TCRdb's processing. The sample data list 25,000 to 35,000 distinct CDR3 sequences, and approximately 4.4% of these were observed just once. The ten largest clonotypes hold over 6.5% of the sample.

A case-control design nested within a healthcare worker cohort in London, UK, was used, with weekly nasopharyngeal swab PCR tests and blood sampling performed. Between 23 and 31 March 2020, the week of the UK lockdown, healthcare workers were enrolled and then followed up weekly for as long as 16 weeks. This clonotype was seen repeatedly, ten times or more. The antigen it recognizes is unknown. No clone much larger than this one lies a single base away; base qualities are absent. Ends trimmed: V by 5 bases, J by 4 bases; bases unmatched to a gene: 8. Spanning cysteine to phenylalanine, the CDR3 consists of 16 amino acids. Here the CDR3 DNA is all that survives: 48 bases in frame from base 1.

The chain uses TRBV12-3 or TRBV12-4 and TRBJ2-3, with 11 middle bases fitting TRBD2. This sequence originates from an adult who was a healthcare worker with PCR-confirmed SARS-CoV-2 infection or an uninfected control (not recorded which). Sequencing input: whole blood. Here the CDR3 is given as CASSRQLAGAPDTQYF. The DNA reads as follows: TGTGCCAGCAGTCGACAACTAGCGGGGGCACCAGATACGCAGTATTTT.